Presented here are 21 T cell receptor beta chains from one specimen sequenced in a study of memory CD4+ T cells and cytomegalovirus serostatus. The sort gate was single viable CD3+CD4+CD8-CD45RO+ cells for memory CD4+ T cells. Repertoires were generated with immunoSEQ multiplex PCR, while TCRdb's copy carries only in-frame clones and drops some. The sample carries some 39,000 clones, about four fifths recorded once. Sample: memory CD4+ T cells from blood. The receptors originated from an adult in good health and CMV-seronegative.

The V and J genes are TRBV2 and TRBJ2-7; no clear D gene. Germline V gives CDR1 SNHLY, CDR2 FYNNEI. This CDR3 is 16 amino acids long. Trimming stripped 2 bases from V and 6 bases from J, with 20 bases between. Here the CDR3 reads CASSESPPGPRTEQYF. The CDR3 DNA reads as TGTGCCAGCAGTGAATCCCCTCCGGGTCCGCGAACCGAGCAGTACTTC.

This clone is a singleton in its sample. This chain links TRBV7-9 with TRBJ1-6; TRBD1 might be the D (5 bases). This CDR3 comprises 15 residues. V lost 5 bases, J lost 6 bases, and 14 bases lay in between. Per germline, CDR1 SEHNR and CDR2 FQNEAQ (reference sequence). CDR3 coding DNA: TGTGCCAGCAGCACTCCCAGGGTTGGTAATTCACCCCTCCACTTT. It codes for CASSTPRVGNSPLHF.

V and J are TRBV27 and TRBJ1-3; 8 nucleotides line up with TRBD1. CDR1 is MNHEY, CDR2 SMNVEV, per germline (reference sequence). The CDR3 is 14 residues long. V lost 6 bases to trimming and J lost 5 bases; unmatched junction nucleotides: 6. The CDR3 spells CASRPQGARNTIYF. The CDR3 DNA is TGTGCCAGCAGACCCCAGGGGGCGCGAAACACCATATATTTT.

This clone appeared a few times. This chain links TRBV5-1 with TRBJ2-1, with 8 bases that match TRBD2. CDR3 length: 14 amino acids. The V and J ends lost 2 bases and 9 bases, in that order; junction bases with no gene match: 7. Germline V gene data show CDR1 as SGHRS and CDR2 as YFSETQ. The CDR3 spells CASSLDSGVGEQFF. In nucleotides, the CDR3 is TGCGCCAGCAGCTTAGATAGCGGGGTGGGTGAGCAGTTCTTC.

This chain's CDR3 is CASSSRDTQYF. CDR3 bases: TGTGCCAGCAGCTCCCGAGATACGCAGTATTTT. The rearrangement joins TRBV7-2 to TRBJ2-3, with unresolved D. V lost 4 bases to trimming and J lost 5 bases, with 4 bases between them. CDR1 SGHTA and CDR2 FQGNSA come from the germline V gene. CDR3 size: 11 residues. The whole variable domain, remainder taken from reference TRBV7-2 and TRBJ2-3, is GAGVSQSPSNKVTEKGKDVELRCDPISGHTALYWYRQSLGQGLEFLIYFQGNSAPDKSGLPSDRFSAERTGGSVSTLTIQRTQQEDSAVYLCASSSRDTQYFGPGTRLTVL.

V is TRBV6-1 and J is TRBJ2-1; 10 nucleotides match TRBD2. Germline CDR1 and CDR2: MNHNS and SASEGT. J gave up 3 bases and V 4 bases, and 6 bases lay outside the gene matches. The CDR3 length is 16 residues. Written as DNA, the CDR3 is TGTGCCAGCAGTGCCTCCCTAGCGGGGGTCTACAATGAGCAGTTCTTC. This codes for CASSASLAGVYNEQFF.

V and J are TRBV27 and TRBJ1-1; TRBD1 might be the D (5 bases). Germline lookup yields CDR1 MNHEY and CDR2 SMNVEV (reference sequence). Trimming cost V 7 bases and J 2 bases, with 17 bases left between them. The CDR3 contains 15 residues. CDR3 in DNA: TGTGCCAGCAATACCCACAGGAACCTTAACACTGAAGCTTTCTTT. This sequence encodes CASNTHRNLNTEAFF.

The rearrangement uses TRBV19 and TRBJ1-2; D gene ambiguous. CDR1 LNHDA and CDR2 SQIVND come from the germline V gene (reference sequence). V lost 5 bases and J 8 bases, leaving 15 bases between the germline ends. CDR3 length: 13 residues. Written as DNA, the CDR3 is TGTGCCAGTAGTTTGGATCTTTCGACGGGCTACACCTTC. It translates to CASSLDLSTGYTF.

The rearrangement joins TRBV5-5 to TRBJ1-1; D uncertain. V lost 2 bases to trimming and J lost 5 bases, with 7 bases between them. Germline CDR1 reads SGHKS; CDR2 reads YYEKEE (reference sequence). This CDR3 spans 12 amino acids. In DNA, the CDR3 is TGTGCCAGCAGCTTTTTCAGTACTGAAGCTTTCTTT. Its protein is CASSFFSTEAFF.

This chain links TRBV2 with TRBJ2-7, with D maybe TRBD1 (6 bases). This CDR3 has 12 residues. Germline assignment: CDR1 SNHLY and CDR2 FYNNEI. The V and J ends lost 5 bases and 5 bases respectively, with 10 bases between them. The CDR3 DNA reads as TGTGCCAGCAGTATACAGGGCCACGAGCAGTACTTC. This sequence encodes CASSIQGHEQYF.

This chain joins TRBV2 and TRBJ1-4, with TRBD1 matching 9 bases. Germline V gene lookup returns CDR1 SNHLY and CDR2 FYNNEI. The CDR3 length is 15 residues. With 4 bases clipped from V and 8 bases from J, the junction kept 8 bases outside the gene matches. The CDR3 protein is CASSGSGTGREKLFF. Here the CDR3 DNA reads TGTGCCAGCAGTGGCTCCGGGACAGGGCGGGAAAAACTGTTTTTT.

The chain combines TRBV7-2 with TRBJ1-4; no reliable D call. In germline, CDR1 is SGHTA, CDR2 FQGNSA. V was clipped by 3 bases and J by 6 bases, with 8 bases between them. The CDR3 contains 13 residues. The CDR3, as DNA: TGTGCCAGCAGCTTTAGTCCGGATGAAAAACTGTTTTTT. This gives the protein CASSFSPDEKLFF. The full variable domain, completed using reference TRBV7-2 and TRBJ1-4, is GAGVSQSPSNKVTEKGKDVELRCDPISGHTALYWYRQSLGQGLEFLIYFQGNSAPDKSGLPSDRFSAERTGGSVSTLTIQRTQQEDSAVYLCASSFSPDEKLFFGSGTQLSVL.

The chain combines TRBV6-6 with TRBJ1-2; 10 bases fit TRBD1. Germline-derived CDR1 and CDR2 are MNHNY and SVGAGI (reference sequence). The CDR3 sequence is 14 residues long. J lost 5 bases, V lost 5 bases, and 5 bases had no gene match. The DNA for the CDR3 is TGTGCCAGCAGTCCCGACAGGGGGCAATATGGCTACACCTTC. Amino acids: CASSPDRGQYGYTF.

The rearrangement links TRBV20-1 to TRBJ2-1; D is unresolved. Germline V CDR1 and CDR2: DFQATT, SNEGSKA (reference sequence). The CDR3 loop spans 11 amino acids. CDR3: CRAASVNEQFF. The CDR3 nucleotides are TGCCGGGCCGCATCCGTCAATGAGCAGTTCTTC.

In this sample, this clone turned up once. V gene TRBV6-5 combines with J gene TRBJ1-5; TRBD1 matches at 8 bases. With V trimmed by 5 bases and J by 7 bases, 10 bases remained unmatched. The CDR3 sequence is 15 residues long. The germline V gene has CDR1 MNHEY and CDR2 SVGAGI. The CDR3 nucleotides are TGTGCCAGCAGTGGCCTAGGGCAGGGGGCCCAGCCCCAGCATTTT. Translated: CASSGLGQGAQPQHF.

The rearrangement joins TRBV30 to TRBJ2-5; TRBD2 might be the D (6 bases). The CDR3 has 14 residues. The germline CDR1 and CDR2 sequences are GTSNPN and SVGIG (reference sequence). The V end lost 2 bases, the J end lost 1 base, and 11 bases lay between the germline ends. The CDR3 here is CAWSWRDRQETQYF. As DNA, the CDR3 is TGTGCCTGGAGTTGGAGGGACCGCCAAGAGACCCAGTACTTC. Looking up the rest from reference TRBV30 and TRBJ2-5 gives the full variable domain: SQTIHQWPATLVQPVGSPLSLECTVEGTSNPNLYWYRQAAGRGLQLLFYSVGIGQISSEVPQNLSASRPQDRQFILSSKKLLLSDSGFYLCAWSWRDRQETQYFGPGTRLLVL.

This clone was recorded a few times. The CDR3 loop is CASSQDPYGGKTDTQYF. In DNA, the CDR3 is TGCGCCAGCAGCCAAGATCCCTACGGGGGGAAGACAGATACGCAGTATTTT. The chain recombines TRBV4-3 with TRBJ2-3, with 7 bases identical to TRBD2. CDR1 is LGHNA, CDR2 YSLEER, per germline. Trimming at V came to 0 bases and at J to 3 bases, leaving 9 bases not matched to a gene. The CDR3 spans 17 residues.

The CDR3 loop is CASSRDRGPATQYF. CDR3 sequence (DNA): TGTGCCAGCAGCCGGGACAGGGGGCCCGCGACCCAGTACTTC. The chain uses TRBV27 and TRBJ2-5; 12 bases fit TRBD1. After removal of 6 bases from V and 7 bases from J, the junction contained 6 bases not matched to a gene. In germline, CDR1 is MNHEY, CDR2 SMNVEV (reference sequence). The CDR3 is made up of 14 amino acids.

The chain is built from TRBV11-2 and TRBJ1-1; D not certain. V lost 6 bases and J lost 4, with 21 bases in between. The length of the CDR3 is 16 residues. CDR1 is SGHAT and CDR2 is FQNNGV in the germline V gene. CDR3: CASRSWGRSRTTEAFF. The CDR3 nucleotides are TGTGCCAGCAGGTCCTGGGGAAGATCAAGGACCACTGAAGCTTTCTTT.

The V call is TRBV6-5, the J call TRBJ1-2; D is unresolved. This CDR3 spans 13 amino acids. The V and J ends lost 3 bases and 6 bases respectively, with 11 bases between them. CDR1 is MNHEY and CDR2 is SVGAGI in the germline V gene. The CDR3 nucleotides are TGTGCCAGCAGTTATTTTGGCGGGGATGGCTACACCTTC. Translated, it gives CASSYFGGDGYTF.

V is TRBV18 and J is TRBJ1-1; 7 positions match TRBD1. This CDR3 is built from 15 residues. Trimming cost V 6 bases and J 1 base; bases outside gene matches: 8. Germline V gives CDR1 KGHSH, CDR2 LQKENI. The CDR3 region is CASSPGTVSNTEAFF. CDR3 coding DNA: TGTGCCAGCTCGCCGGGGACAGTTTCGAACACTGAAGCTTTCTTT.